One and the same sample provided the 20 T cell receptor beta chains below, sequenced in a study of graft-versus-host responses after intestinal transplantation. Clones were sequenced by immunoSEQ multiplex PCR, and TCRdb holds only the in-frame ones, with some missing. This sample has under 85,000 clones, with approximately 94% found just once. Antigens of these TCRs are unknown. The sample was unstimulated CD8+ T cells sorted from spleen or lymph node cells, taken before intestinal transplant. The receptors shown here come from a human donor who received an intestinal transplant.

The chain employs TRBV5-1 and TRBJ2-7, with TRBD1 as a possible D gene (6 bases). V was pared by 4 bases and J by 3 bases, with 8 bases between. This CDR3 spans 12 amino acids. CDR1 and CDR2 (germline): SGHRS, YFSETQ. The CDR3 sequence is CASSADSYEQYF. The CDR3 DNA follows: TGCGCCAGCAGCGCGGACAGCTACGAGCAGTACTTC.

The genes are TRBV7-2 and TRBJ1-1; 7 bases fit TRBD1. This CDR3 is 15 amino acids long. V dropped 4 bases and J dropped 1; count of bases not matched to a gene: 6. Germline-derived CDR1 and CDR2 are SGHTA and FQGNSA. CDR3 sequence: CASSWTRTGNTEAFF. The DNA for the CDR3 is TGTGCCAGCAGCTGGACGCGGACAGGGAACACTGAAGCTTTCTTT.

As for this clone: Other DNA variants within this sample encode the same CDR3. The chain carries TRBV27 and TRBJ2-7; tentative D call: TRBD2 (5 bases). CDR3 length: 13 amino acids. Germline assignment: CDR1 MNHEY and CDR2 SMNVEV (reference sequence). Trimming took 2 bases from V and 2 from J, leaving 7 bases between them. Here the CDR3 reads CASSLRGTYEQYF. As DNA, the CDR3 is TGTGCCAGCAGTTTACGGGGAACCTACGAGCAGTACTTC.

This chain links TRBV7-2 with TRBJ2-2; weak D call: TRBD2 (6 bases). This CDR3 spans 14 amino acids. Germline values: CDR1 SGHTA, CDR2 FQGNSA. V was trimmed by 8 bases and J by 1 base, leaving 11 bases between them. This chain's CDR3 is CASWNSGNTGELFF. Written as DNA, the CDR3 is TGTGCCAGCTGGAATAGCGGGAACACCGGGGAGCTGTTTTTT.

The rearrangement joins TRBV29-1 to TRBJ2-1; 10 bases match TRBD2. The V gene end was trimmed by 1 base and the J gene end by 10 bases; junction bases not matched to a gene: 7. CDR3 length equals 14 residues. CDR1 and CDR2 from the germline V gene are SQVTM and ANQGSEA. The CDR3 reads CSVEGLAGVEEQFF. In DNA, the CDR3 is TGCAGCGTTGAAGGCCTAGCGGGAGTGGAGGAGCAGTTCTTC.

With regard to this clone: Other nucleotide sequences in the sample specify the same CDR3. As DNA, the CDR3 is TGTGCCAGCAGCCAAGGTGGCTACGAGCAGTACTTC. Protein product: CASSQGGYEQYF. The V call is TRBV14, the J call TRBJ2-7; D is unresolved. The germline V gene encodes CDR1 SGHDN and CDR2 FVKESK. V was clipped by 1 base and J by 3 bases, with 4 bases between them. The CDR3 length is 12 residues.

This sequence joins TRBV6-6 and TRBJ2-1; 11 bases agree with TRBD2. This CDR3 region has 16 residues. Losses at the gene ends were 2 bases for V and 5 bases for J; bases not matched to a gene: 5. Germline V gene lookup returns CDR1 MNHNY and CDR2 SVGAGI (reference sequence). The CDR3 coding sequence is TGTGCCAGCAGTTACCCGGGACTAGCGGAGAACAATGAGCAGTTCTTC. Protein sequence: CASSYPGLAENNEQFF.

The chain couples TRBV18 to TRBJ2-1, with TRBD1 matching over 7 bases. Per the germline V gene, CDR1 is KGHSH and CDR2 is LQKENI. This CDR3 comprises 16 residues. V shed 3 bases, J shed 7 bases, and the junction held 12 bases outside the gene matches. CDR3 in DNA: TGTGCCAGCTCACCCCCAGCGCGGACAGGTGAAAATGAGCAGTTCTTC. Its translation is CASSPPARTGENEQFF.

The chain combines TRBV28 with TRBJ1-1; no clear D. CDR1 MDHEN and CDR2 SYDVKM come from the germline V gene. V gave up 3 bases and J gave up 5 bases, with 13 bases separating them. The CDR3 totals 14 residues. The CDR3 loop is CASSLGLLGTEAFF. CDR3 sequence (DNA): TGTGCCAGCAGTTTGGGCCTGCTTGGGACTGAAGCTTTCTTT.

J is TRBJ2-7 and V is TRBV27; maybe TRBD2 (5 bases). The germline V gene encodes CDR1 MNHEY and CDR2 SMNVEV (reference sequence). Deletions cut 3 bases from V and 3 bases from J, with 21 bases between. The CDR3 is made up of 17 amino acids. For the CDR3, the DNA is TGTGCCAGCAGTTTTATGTATCCGGGTTGGGGAGTCTACGAGCAGTACTTC. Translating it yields CASSFMYPGWGVYEQYF.

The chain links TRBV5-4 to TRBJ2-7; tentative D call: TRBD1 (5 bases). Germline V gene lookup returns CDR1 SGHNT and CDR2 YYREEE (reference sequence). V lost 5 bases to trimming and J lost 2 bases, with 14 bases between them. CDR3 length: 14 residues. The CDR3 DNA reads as TGTGCCAGCAGAAATGGGGCGGACACCTACGAGCAGTACTTC. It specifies CASRNGADTYEQYF. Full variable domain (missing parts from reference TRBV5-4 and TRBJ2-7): ETGVTQSPTHLIKTRGQQVTLRCSSQSGHNTVSWYQQALGQGPQFIFQYYREEENGRGNFPPRFSGLQFPNYSSELNVNALELDDSALYLCASRNGADTYEQYFGPGTRLTVT.

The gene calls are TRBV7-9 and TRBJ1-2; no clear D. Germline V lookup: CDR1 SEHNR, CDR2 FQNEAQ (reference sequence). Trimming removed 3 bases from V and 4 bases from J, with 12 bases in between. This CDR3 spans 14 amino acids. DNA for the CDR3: TGTGCCAGCAGCTTGAGTGGGGATAGCTATGGCTACACCTTC. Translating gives CASSLSGDSYGYTF.

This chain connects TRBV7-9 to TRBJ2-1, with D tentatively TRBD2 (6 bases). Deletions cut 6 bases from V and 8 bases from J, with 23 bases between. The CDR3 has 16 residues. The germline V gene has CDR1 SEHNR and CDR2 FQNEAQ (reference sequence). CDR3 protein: CASSQPGLKILHEQFF. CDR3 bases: TGTGCCAGCAGTCAACCGGGACTCAAGATCCTGCATGAGCAGTTCTTC. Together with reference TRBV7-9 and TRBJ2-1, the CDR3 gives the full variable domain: DTGVSQNPRHKITKRGQNVTFRCDPISEHNRLYWYRQTLGQGPEFLTYFQNEAQLEKSRLLSDRFSAERPKGSFSTLEIQRTEQGDSAMYLCASSQPGLKILHEQFFGPGTRLTVL.

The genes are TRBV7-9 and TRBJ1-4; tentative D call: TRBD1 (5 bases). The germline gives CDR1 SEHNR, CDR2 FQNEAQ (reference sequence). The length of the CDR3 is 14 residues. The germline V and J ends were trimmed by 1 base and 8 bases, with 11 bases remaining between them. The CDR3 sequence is CASSLVLEGEKLFF. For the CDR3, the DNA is TGTGCCAGCAGCTTAGTCTTGGAGGGGGAAAAACTGTTTTTT.

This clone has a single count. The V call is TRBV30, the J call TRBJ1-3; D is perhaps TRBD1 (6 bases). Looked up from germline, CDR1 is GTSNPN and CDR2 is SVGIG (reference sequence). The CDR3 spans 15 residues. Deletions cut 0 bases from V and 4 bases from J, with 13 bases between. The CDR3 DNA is TGTGCCTGGAGTGTACAGGGACGGGGAGGAAACACCATATATTTT. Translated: CAWSVQGRGGNTIYF.

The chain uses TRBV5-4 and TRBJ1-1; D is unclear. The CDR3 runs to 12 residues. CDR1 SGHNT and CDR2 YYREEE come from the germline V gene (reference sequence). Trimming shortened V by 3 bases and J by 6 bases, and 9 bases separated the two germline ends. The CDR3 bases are TGTGCCAGCAGCTCCGGAGGAGCTGAAGCTTTCTTT. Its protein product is CASSSGGAEAFF.

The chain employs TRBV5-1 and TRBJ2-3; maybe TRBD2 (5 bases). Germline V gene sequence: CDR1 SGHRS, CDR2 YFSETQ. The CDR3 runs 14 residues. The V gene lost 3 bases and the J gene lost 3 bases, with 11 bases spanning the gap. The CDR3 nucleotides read TGCGCCAGCAGCTGGAGGCAGACAACAGATACGCAGTATTTT. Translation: CASSWRQTTDTQYF.

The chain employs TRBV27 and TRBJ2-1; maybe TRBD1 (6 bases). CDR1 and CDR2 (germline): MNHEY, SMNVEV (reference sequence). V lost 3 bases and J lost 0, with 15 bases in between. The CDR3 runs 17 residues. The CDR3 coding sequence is TGTGCCAGCAGTTTCCCCGGGGAAGGGGGCTCCTACAATGAGCAGTTCTTC. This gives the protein CASSFPGEGGSYNEQFF.

In nucleotides, the CDR3 is TGTGCCAGCAGCTTATGGGTTCAAGAGACCCAGTACTTC. Translated: CASSLWVQETQYF. The genes are TRBV7-3 and TRBJ2-5; no firm D call. Between the trimmed V and J ends, which lost 2 bases and 2 bases, there was a span of 6 bases. From germline, CDR1 is SGHTA and CDR2 FQGTGA. The CDR3 sequence is 13 residues long.

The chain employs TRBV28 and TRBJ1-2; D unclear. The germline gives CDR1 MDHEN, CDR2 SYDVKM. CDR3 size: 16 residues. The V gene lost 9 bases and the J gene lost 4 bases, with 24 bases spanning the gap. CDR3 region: CASTRPTDQIAYGYTF. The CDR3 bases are TGTGCCAGTACCAGACCCACGGACCAAATCGCCTATGGCTACACCTTC.